Listed below are T cell receptor beta chains from one sample, sequenced in a study of blood T cell repertoires in COVID-19. Sequenced by immunoSEQ multiplex PCR; TCRdb stores in-frame clones only, minus some. The table shows about 53,000 clones, with roughly 82% occurring only once. Sequenced material: peripheral blood. The receptors stem from a woman aged 55 to 70 with acute or convalescent COVID-19. Both conserved end residues are part of each CDR3. A D gene is named only where the DNA matches it firmly. Size tells how often a clone was seen (once, few, many) or the class of an expanded clone, and some rows leave it out.

j_call | d_call | clone_size | v_call | cdr3_nt | cdr3_aa
TRBJ1-3 | TRBD1 | few | TRBV19 | TGTGCCAGTAGTCGAGGGGGCGCTGGAAACACCATATATTTT | CASSRGGAGNTIYF
TRBJ1-2 | - | - | TRBV28 | TGTGCCAGTGGAGAGGCCAACTATGGCTACACCTTC | CASGEANYGYTF
TRBJ1-2 | TRBD1 | - | TRBV30 | TGTGCCTCTACAGGGGGCGCGATTTATGGCTACACCTTC | CASTGGAIYGYTF
TRBJ1-2 | TRBD1 | - | TRBV3-1/TRBV3-2 | TGTGCCAGCAGCCAAGGGACAGGTTTGTCCTATGGCTACACCTTC | CASSQGTGLSYGYTF
TRBJ1-3 | - | - | TRBV5-4 | TGTGCCAGCAGTTCCCCCGGACAGAGCTCTGGAAACACCATATATTTT | CASSSPGQSSGNTIYF
TRBJ1-1 | - | - | TRBV19 | TGTGCCAGTAGTATTCGGGGGAACACTGAAGCTTTCTTT | CASSIRGNTEAFF
TRBJ1-5 | - | - | TRBV2 | TGTGCCAGCAGTGGGGGGAACAGGGGCAATCAGCCCCAGCATTTT | CASSGGNRGNQPQHF
TRBJ1-4 | TRBD1 | - | TRBV19 | TGTGCCAGTAGTATGGGACAGGGCTATAATGAAAAACTGTTTTTT | CASSMGQGYNEKLFF
TRBJ2-3 | TRBD1 | - | TRBV5-1 | TGCGCCAGCGGTTGGGACAGTCACACAGATACGCAGTATTTT | CASGWDSHTDTQYF
TRBJ2-1 | - | - | TRBV9 | TGTGCCAGCAGCGTAGATGCGACGGGTGAGCAGTTCTTC | CASSVDATGEQFF
TRBJ1-1 | - | few | TRBV18 | TGTGCCAGCTCACAGAACAGGGCACGGAACACTGAAGCTTTCTTT | CASSQNRARNTEAFF
TRBJ2-7 | TRBD1 | - | TRBV7-6 | TGTGCCAGCAGCCTAGGGACAGGGGTCTACGAGCAGTACTTC | CASSLGTGVYEQYF
TRBJ2-1 | TRBD2 | - | TRBV7-2 | TGTGCCAGCAGCTTATCGGGGGGGCTCGATGAGCAGTTCTTC | CASSLSGGLDEQFF
TRBJ2-1 | - | - | TRBV24-1 | TGTGCCACCACCTCCCCAGGTTACAATGAGCAGTTCTTC | CATTSPGYNEQFF
TRBJ2-1 | TRBD1 | - | TRBV9 | TGTGCCAGCAGCGTAGAAGGGACAGGGATGGCTGAGCAGTTCTTC | CASSVEGTGMAEQFF
TRBJ2-1 | TRBD1 | - | TRBV7-3 | TGTGCCAGCAGCTTCGACAGGGTCACCTACAATGAGCAGTTCTTC | CASSFDRVTYNEQFF
TRBJ1-2 | - | - | TRBV6-6 | TGTGCCAGCAGCTCACAGGGCCTCTATGGCTACACCTTC | CASSSQGLYGYTF
TRBJ2-1 | TRBD1 | - | TRBV20-1 | TGCAGTGCTAGTAAAGGGGGCACTGAGCAGTTCTTC | CSASKGGTEQFF
TRBJ1-6 | - | - | TRBV4-2 | TGTGCCAGCAGCCAAGATGAGGTGTCACCCCTCCACTTT | CASSQDEVSPLHF
TRBJ1-3 | - | - | TRBV10-2 | TGCGCCTCCCGCGCGGGCGCGAGCTCTGGAAACACCATATATTTT | CASRAGASSGNTIYF
TRBJ2-3 | TRBD2 | once | TRBV7-2 | TGTGCCAGCAGCTTAGAGGGGACTAGCGGCACAGATACGCAGTATTTT | CASSLEGTSGTDTQYF
TRBJ1-2 | TRBD1 | - | TRBV29-1 | TGCAGCGTTGAAGAGGTAGGGGGCTCTGGCTACACCTTC | CSVEEVGGSGYTF
TRBJ1-1 | TRBD1 | - | TRBV29-1 | TGCAGCGTGGGACAGGGGATGGACACTGAAGCTTTCTTT | CSVGQGMDTEAFF
TRBJ1-4 | - | few | TRBV9 | TGTGCCAGCAGCGTAGGACAGCGAAGTAATGAAAAACTGTTTTTT | CASSVGQRSNEKLFF
TRBJ1-1 | - | - | TRBV29-1 | TGCAGCGTCTGGACTGCGAACACTGAAGCTTTCTTT | CSVWTANTEAFF
TRBJ1-1 | - | - | TRBV6-5 | TGTGCCAGTATTAGCGAGGACACTGAAGCTTTCTTT | CASISEDTEAFF
TRBJ2-3 | - | - | TRBV12-3/TRBV12-4 | TGTGCCAGCAGTTTCTTCCCAGATACGCAGTATTTT | CASSFFPDTQYF
TRBJ2-5 | - | - | TRBV3-1/TRBV3-2 | TGTGCCAGCAGCCCAGGCAGTTGGGAGACCCAGTACTTC | CASSPGSWETQYF
TRBJ2-3 | - | once | TRBV20-1 | TGCAGTGCTAGTGGGGCAGCAGAAGCAACCACAGATACGCAGTATTTT | CSASGAAEATTDTQYF
TRBJ2-1 | - | - | TRBV27 | TGTGCCAGCAGTGCGAGGGAGGGGGTGGGTAGTGAGCAGTTCTTC | CASSAREGVGSEQFF
TRBJ1-1 | TRBD1 | - | TRBV29-1 | TGCAGCGTCGGGAGGGGGCAAGGGACTGAAGCTTTCTTT | CSVGRGQGTEAFF
TRBJ1-2 | - | once | TRBV20-1 | TGCAGTGCTAGCGGGGACTATGGCTACACCTTC | CSASGDYGYTF